This TCR beta chain is drawn from a study of blood T cell repertoires in COVID-19. The wider study: Sites across the United States, Italy and Spain contributed samples from acute and convalescent COVID-19. Sample material is recorded as cDNA or gDNA derived from T cells, B-cell-depleted T cells, or PBMCs.

Methods used by the authors: By means of reference gene primer amplification, nucleated cell counts were estimated. The assay was immunoSEQ multiplex PCR, and TCRdb's table has in-frame clones only and misses some. D and trimming come from the DNA, and the V and J calls and clone size come from that table. Of hundreds of thousands of clones listed, 65% to 90% are singletons. Germline V gene data show CDR1 as MNHEY and CDR2 as SMNVEV (reference sequence). The V and J ends lost 5 bases and 8 bases respectively, with 15 bases between them. This CDR3 contains 14 residues. The sequence was obtained from a man aged 50 or older with active or convalescent COVID-19. Sequencing used peripheral blood. The chain couples TRBV27 to TRBJ1-4; D is perhaps TRBD1 (5 bases). CDR3 sequence reads: CASSLRGGIEKLFF. CDR3 in DNA: TGTGCCAGCAGTCTAAGGGGTGGGATAGAAAAACTGTTTTTT.